Each of the 9 T cell receptor beta chains below was sequenced from the same sample in a study of PD-L1 blockade in urothelial cancer. The assay was immunoSEQ multiplex PCR, and TCRdb's table has in-frame clones only and misses some. The repertoire holds 28,000 or so clones, with 86% as singletons. Material: PBMCs, obtained around atezolizumab (anti-PD-L1) treatment. The receptors were gathered from a man in his fifties or sixties with urothelial cancer.

The J gene is TRBJ1-3, the V gene TRBV5-1; D gene ambiguous. Between the trimmed V and J ends, which lost 1 base and 4 bases, there was a span of 6 bases. Germline V CDR1 and CDR2: SGHRS, YFSETQ. The CDR3 contains 13 residues. This CDR3 is CASSLWQGNTIYF. The CDR3 nucleotides read TGCGCCAGCAGCTTGTGGCAGGGAAACACCATATATTTT.

The genes are TRBV5-1 and TRBJ2-3; 7 bases line up with TRBD1. The J segment lost 1 base and the V segment lost 2 bases, leaving 10 bases of the junction unmatched. The germline V gene has CDR1 SGHRS and CDR2 YFSETQ. The CDR3 loop spans 17 amino acids. CDR3 DNA: TGCGCCAGCAGCTTCTACAGACAGGGTTCGGGCACAGATACGCAGTATTTT. Translating gives CASSFYRQGSGTDTQYF.

V and J are TRBV14 and TRBJ1-2; a possible D gene is TRBD1 (5 bases). Germline loops: CDR1 SGHDN, CDR2 FVKESK. The CDR3 sequence is 13 residues long. Trimming removed 6 bases at V and 7 bases at J, with 15 bases between. Written as DNA, the CDR3 is TGTGCCAGCAGTCTCGGGGGGTTTGGTGGCTACACCTTC. Protein: CASSLGGFGGYTF.

The V gene is TRBV7-2, the J gene TRBJ1-1; TRBD1 matches 9 bases. CDR3 size: 14 residues. V lost 3 bases, J lost 5 bases, and 4 bases stayed unmatched. Germline V gene lookup returns CDR1 SGHTA and CDR2 FQGNSA. The DNA for the CDR3 is TGTGCCAGCAGCTTGGGACAGGGATGGACTGAAGCTTTCTTT. This codes for CASSLGQGWTEAFF. Filled out from reference TRBV7-2 and TRBJ1-1, the complete variable domain reads GAGVSQSPSNKVTEKGKDVELRCDPISGHTALYWYRQSLGQGLEFLIYFQGNSAPDKSGLPSDRFSAERTGGSVSTLTIQRTQQEDSAVYLCASSLGQGWTEAFFGQGTRLTVV.

V gene TRBV6-6 combines with J gene TRBJ2-7; perhaps TRBD2 as D (6 bases). Germline V gene data show CDR1 as MNHNY and CDR2 as SVGAGI (reference sequence). V gave up 10 bases and J gave up 3 bases, with 10 bases separating them. The length of the CDR3 is 11 residues. For the CDR3, the DNA is TGTGCCACCAGACTAGACTACGAGCAGTACTTC. Translated: CATRLDYEQYF.

The chain joins TRBV5-5 to TRBJ2-1; TRBD2 agrees at 8 bases. This CDR3 has 18 amino acids. With V trimmed by 5 bases and J by 0 bases, 13 bases remained unmatched. CDR1 SGHKS and CDR2 YYEKEE come from the germline V gene (reference sequence). CDR3 residues: CASSQLPPGLGSYNEQFF. The CDR3 nucleotides are TGTGCCAGCAGTCAACTTCCTCCGGGACTAGGCTCCTACAATGAGCAGTTCTTC.

V is TRBV5-1 and J is TRBJ1-1; D remains unclear. Germline V gives CDR1 SGHRS, CDR2 YFSETQ. V gave up 0 bases and J gave up 6 bases, with 12 bases separating them. The CDR3 has 14 amino acids. CDR3 in amino acids: CASSLVGSAPEAFF. CDR3 bases: TGCGCCAGCAGCTTGGTAGGGAGCGCCCCTGAAGCTTTCTTT.

This chain links TRBV9 with TRBJ2-5; D is uncertain. Germline V CDR1 and CDR2: SGDLS, YYNGEE. Trimming cost V 0 bases and J 4 bases, with 7 bases left between them. This CDR3 region has 13 residues. The CDR3 sequence: CASSVGGRETQYF. For the CDR3, the DNA is TGTGCCAGCAGCGTAGGCGGAAGAGAGACCCAGTACTTC.

This clone was seen a single time. The chain has TRBV7-2 and TRBJ1-3; D remains unclear. The CDR3 is 13 amino acids. The V gene's germline CDR1 is SGHTA and CDR2 FQGNSA. Between the trimmed V and J ends, which lost 3 bases and 2 bases, there was a span of 5 bases. In nucleotides, the CDR3 is TGTGCCAGCAGCTTCGGTGCTGGAAACACCATATATTTT. Its protein product is CASSFGAGNTIYF.